The clone carrying this TCR beta chain was counted only a few times. Its antigen is unidentified. This record comes from a study of T-cell memory formation after mild COVID-19. Overall study context: Largely donor-specific sequence clusters came from two donors.

Per the germline V gene, CDR1 is MNHEY and CDR2 is SVGAGI. Trimming took 0 bases from V and 5 from J, leaving 13 bases between them. The CDR3 is 15 amino acids. The study's findings and limits: Contracting clones from day 15 to 85 had balanced CD4/CD8; later expanders favoured CD4+. Pre-infection memory held some responding clones, suggesting pre-existing cross-reactive T cells responded.

Each CDR3 protein gets one entry after TCRdb re-called the 5' RACE reads with MiXCR. In the table there are about 160,000 distinct CDR3 sequences, about 28% of which are singletons. This sequence originates from an adult woman who had mild COVID-19 (a few samples of this study predate the infection). Cell type and time point are not known. The chain couples TRBV6-5 to TRBJ1-2; D unclear. Sequenced material: PBMCs or a T cell subset sorted from them (not recorded which). CDR3: CASSYSGIVLYGYTF. The CDR3 nucleotides are TGTGCCAGCAGTTACTCGGGCATCGTTCTATATGGCTACACCTTC.